This T cell receptor (beta chain) is drawn from a study of human CD8 memory T cell subsets. CCR7+ PD-1+ TIGIT+ early memory CD8+ cells with dysfunctional traits were TPEX. UMI-labeled 5' RACE was used to make TCR beta libraries. From its re-call of the 5' RACE reads, TCRdb lists each CDR3 protein once, without DNA. This sample's table reports 6,000 or so distinct CDR3 sequences. The sequenced sample was CD8+ T cells from PBMCs. This TCR came from a human donor in good health.

CDR3 sequence reads: CASTSRAPYDNEQFF. The rearrangement joins TRBV19 to TRBJ2-1; TCRdb's D gene call, TRBD1, goes unchecked for lack of DNA. The length of the CDR3 is 15 residues. Germline-derived CDR1 and CDR2 are LNHDA and SQIVND (reference sequence). The whole variable domain, filled in from reference TRBV19 and TRBJ2-1, reads DGGITQSPKYLFRKEGQNVTLSCEQNLNHDAMYWYRQDPGQGLRLIYYSQIVNDFQKGDIAEGYSVSREKKESFPLTVTSAQKNPTAFYLCASTSRAPYDNEQFFGPGTRLTVL.